The 21 T cell receptor beta chains listed next were all sequenced from one sample in a study of CD4+ T cells in melanoma. Profiled with immunoSEQ multiplex PCR; TCRdb holds only in-frame clones, not every one. The sample has 9,000 to 10,000 clones; around two thirds are singletons. The sequencing input was tumor tissue. These receptor sequences come from a human donor with melanoma.

This chain uses TRBV27 with TRBJ2-3; D is ambiguous. The CDR3 loop spans 15 amino acids. V shed 6 bases and J shed 1 base, with 14 bases lying between them. In germline, CDR1 is MNHEY, CDR2 SMNVEV (reference sequence). CDR3 DNA: TGTGCCAGCAGATCCCCCCGGGCTGGCACAGATACGCAGTATTTT. It translates to CASRSPRAGTDTQYF.

The chain carries TRBV5-6 and TRBJ1-2, with D hard to call. The CDR3 length is 15 residues. V lost 0 bases and J lost 4, with 13 bases in between. Germline CDR1 SGHDT, CDR2 YYEEEE. CDR3 nucleotides: TGTGCCAGCAGCTTGGCCGCGTTCGGCGGCTATGGCTACACCTTC. It is translated as CASSLAAFGGYGYTF.

Here the CDR3 reads CASSHGAGTDAGANVLTF. As DNA, the CDR3 is TGTGCCAGCTCCCACGGGGCAGGGACTGACGCTGGGGCCAACGTCCTGACTTTC. The chain uses TRBV18 and TRBJ2-6; D is perhaps TRBD2 (6 bases). The CDR3 loop spans 18 amino acids. The V gene's germline CDR1 is KGHSH and CDR2 LQKENI. Trimming took off 6 bases at V and 2 bases at J, with 20 bases between the two ends.

The chain uses TRBV9 and TRBJ2-1, with D perhaps TRBD1 (5 bases). The V end was cut by 1 base, the J end by 7 bases, with 12 bases between. The CDR3 is 14 amino acids. CDR1 SGDLS and CDR2 YYNGEE come from the germline V gene. The CDR3 DNA sequence: TGTGCCAGCAGCGTACTGCAGGGAAGGAATGAGCAGTTCTTC. Amino acids: CASSVLQGRNEQFF.

By its share, this clone is medium-sized (0.01 to 0.1%). V and J are TRBV18 and TRBJ1-1, with a possible D match to TRBD1 (5 bases). The germline CDR1 and CDR2 sequences are KGHSH and LQKENI. The CDR3 runs to 14 residues. V was shortened by 0 bases and J by 10 bases, with 15 bases between the two germline ends. The CDR3 nucleotides read TGTGCCAGCTCACCACCGGGCCTGATGGGGCGAGCTTTCTTT. As protein: CASSPPGLMGRAFF.

The chain links TRBV10-1 to TRBJ2-3; D gene uncertain. This CDR3 spans 13 amino acids. The V and J ends lost 4 bases and 4 bases respectively, with 9 bases between them. Germline loops: CDR1 WNHNN, CDR2 SYGVQD (reference sequence). Here the CDR3 reads CASSASTPDTQYF. Written as DNA, the CDR3 is TGCGCCAGCAGTGCCAGCACCCCAGATACGCAGTATTTT.

The chain is built from TRBV5-1 and TRBJ2-3; perhaps TRBD2 as D (5 bases). The germline gives CDR1 SGHRS, CDR2 YFSETQ. Trimming pared 0 bases from V and 4 bases from J, leaving 6 bases between. The CDR3 is 13 amino acids. CDR3 amino acids: CASSLERADTQYF. Written as DNA, the CDR3 is TGCGCCAGCAGCTTGGAGAGGGCAGATACGCAGTATTTT.

The rearrangement links TRBV6-1 to TRBJ1-5; possibly TRBD1 for D (5 bases). CDR1 and CDR2 from the germline V gene are MNHNS and SASEGT. Trimming removed 1 base from V and 4 bases from J, with 23 bases in between. CDR3 length: 19 residues. DNA for the CDR3: TGTGCCAGCAGTGAAGGGTTCGGCGACAGTTGGGGGACTAATCAGCCCCAGCATTTT. Protein sequence: CASSEGFGDSWGTNQPQHF.

CDR3: CASSSAGTSGGEQYF. CDR3 bases: TGTGCCAGCAGTTCCGCCGGGACTAGCGGGGGCGAGCAGTACTTC. This sequence joins TRBV6-5 and TRBJ2-7, with TRBD2 matching 14 bases. Per germline, CDR1 MNHEY and CDR2 SVGAGI. With 4 bases clipped from V and 6 bases from J, the junction kept 5 bases outside the gene matches. This CDR3 contains 15 residues.

The J gene is TRBJ2-7, the V gene TRBV7-9; D is unresolved. V shed 4 bases and J shed 2 bases, with 12 bases lying between them. The CDR3 contains 14 residues. Germline V gives CDR1 SEHNR, CDR2 FQNEAQ (reference sequence). The CDR3 loop reads CASSSSGITYEQYF. CDR3 DNA: TGTGCCAGCAGCTCCTCTGGGATAACCTACGAGCAGTACTTC.

DNA for the CDR3: TGTGCCAGCAGCCAAGATTTGGGGAGCTCCACCGGGGAGCTGTTTTTT. This sequence encodes CASSQDLGSSTGELFF. The chain combines TRBV4-2 with TRBJ2-2, with D possibly being TRBD2 (5 bases). V shed 0 bases and J shed 4 bases, with 12 bases lying between them. The CDR3 contains 16 residues. CDR1 and CDR2 (germline): LGHNA, YNFKEQ.

This clone was seen more than once but under ten times. The chain combines TRBV7-9 with TRBJ1-1, with D uncertain. The CDR3 spans 15 residues. The V end was cut by 8 bases, the J end by 0 bases, with 16 bases between. CDR1 is SEHNR, CDR2 FQNEAQ, per germline (reference sequence). CDR3 bases: TGTGCCAGCGTCGGCAGCATAAGGGTGAACACTGAAGCTTTCTTT. It is translated as CASVGSIRVNTEAFF.

This rearrangement joins TRBV6-5 to TRBJ2-7, with 8 nucleotides matching TRBD1. CDR3 length: 14 residues. V was clipped by 5 bases and J by 1 base; unmatched bases: 4. Looked up from germline, CDR1 is MNHEY and CDR2 is SVGAGI. CDR3 sequence reads: CASSRTGISYEQYF. For the CDR3, the DNA is TGTGCCAGCAGTCGGACAGGGATATCCTACGAGCAGTACTTC.

This clone was seen a single time. The J gene is TRBJ1-2, the V gene TRBV19; unclear D gene. This CDR3 is built from 15 residues. Trimming stripped 3 bases from V and 5 bases from J, with 16 bases between. Germline V lookup: CDR1 LNHDA, CDR2 SQIVND (reference sequence). CDR3 loop: CASSILGGWEYGYTF. CDR3 in DNA: TGTGCCAGTAGTATTTTGGGTGGTTGGGAGTATGGCTACACCTTC.

The chain links TRBV5-8 to TRBJ2-1; unclear D gene. Germline V gives CDR1 SGHTS, CDR2 YDEGEE. The length of the CDR3 is 14 residues. V lost 9 bases, J lost 0 bases, and 13 bases lay in between. CDR3 sequence reads: CATSGERSYNEQFF. CDR3 nucleotide sequence: TGTGCCACCTCAGGAGAACGCTCCTACAATGAGCAGTTCTTC.

The chain uses TRBV5-1 and TRBJ1-2; TRBD1 agrees at 8 bases. CDR3 length: 16 amino acids. Trimming at V came to 4 bases and at J to 2 bases, leaving 10 bases not matched to a gene. CDR1 and CDR2 (germline): SGHRS, YFSETQ. CDR3 in DNA: TGCGCCAGCAGCCGACCGGGACAGGTGGGGAACTATGGCTACACCTTC. Protein sequence: CASSRPGQVGNYGYTF.

The chain links TRBV7-8 to TRBJ2-1; D is uncertain. Germline CDR1 and CDR2: SGHVS and FQNEAQ. Trimming pared 6 bases from V and 8 bases from J, leaving 14 bases between. This CDR3 comprises 13 residues. DNA for the CDR3: TGTGCCAGCAGTGAGTTCTTAGCATATGAGCAGTTCTTC. Translation: CASSEFLAYEQFF.

In its sample, this clone was seen once. The chain is built from TRBV2 and TRBJ2-3; D remains unclear. The germline V gene encodes CDR1 SNHLY and CDR2 FYNNEI. The V end was cut by 5 bases, the J end by 6 bases, with 12 bases between. CDR3 length equals 13 residues. CDR3 coding DNA: TGTGCCAGCAGTCGTTCGCTTGGCGATACGCAGTATTTT. It is translated as CASSRSLGDTQYF.

The chain has TRBV7-2 and TRBJ2-2; D call uncertain. The germline V and J ends were trimmed by 5 bases and 7 bases, with 11 bases remaining between them. The CDR3 covers 13 residues. CDR1 and CDR2 (germline): SGHTA, FQGNSA. For the CDR3, the DNA is TGTGCCAGCAGCCTGGATTACGGCGGGGAGCTGTTTTTT. This translates into CASSLDYGGELFF.

The chain couples TRBV11-2 to TRBJ1-6; D gene unclear. Trimming pared 3 bases from V and 7 bases from J, leaving 16 bases between. There are 16 residues in the CDR3. The germline V gene encodes CDR1 SGHAT and CDR2 FQNNGV. The CDR3 region has the DNA TGTGCCAGCAGCTTCTTCCTCCAATCGGGGAATTCACCCCTCCACTTT. It is translated as CASSFFLQSGNSPLHF. The variable domain in full, completed from reference TRBV11-2 and TRBJ1-6, reads EAGVAQSPRYKIIEKRQSVAFWCNPISGHATLYWYQQILGQGPKLLIQFQNNGVVDDSQLPKDRFSAERLKGVDSTLKIQPAKLEDSAVYLCASSFFLQSGNSPLHFGNGTRLTVT.

The gene calls are TRBV14 and TRBJ2-7; D may be TRBD2 (6 bases). The CDR3 is made up of 15 amino acids. From germline, CDR1 is SGHDN and CDR2 FVKESK. V lost 0 bases, J lost 10 bases, and 19 bases lay in between. The CDR3 DNA sequence: TGTGCCAGCAGCCAAGATCGCCGGCGGGGAGGAGCTCAGTACTTC. Encoded protein: CASSQDRRRGGAQYF.